This TCR beta chain came from a study of CD8+ T cells in alopecia areata. Whole-study context: Dosing spanned 6 to 18 months on tofacitinib, then 6 months off drug. Overall study results and limits: Clonality exceeded that of normal scalp in lesional scalp, most notably in alopecia totalis/universalis.

Germline CDR1 and CDR2: MDHEN and SYDVKM. The CDR3 is 14 amino acids. Trimming pared 2 bases from V and 0 bases from J, leaving 5 bases between. RNA was extracted and reverse transcribed into cDNA as the sequencing template. Sequencing used immunoSEQ multiplex PCR; TCRdb keeps in-frame clones, though not all of them. Of 140,000 to 150,000 clones listed, about 60% are singletons. In regard to this clone: The antigen remains unidentified. Other DNA sequences of this sample code for an identical CDR3.

This TCR was sampled from a human donor with alopecia areata. The material sequenced was CD4+ T cells sorted from blood, taken at week 0. The chain employs TRBV28 and TRBJ2-1, with no clear D. CDR3 loop: CASSLADSYNEQFF. The CDR3 DNA is TGTGCCAGCAGTTTAGCGGACTCCTACAATGAGCAGTTCTTC.